This T cell receptor beta chain was sequenced in a study of blood T cell repertoires in COVID-19. In the study overall: Samples of COVID-19 (acute and convalescent) were obtained from the United States, Italy and Spain. In each case, the material was cDNA or gDNA derived from T cells, B-cell-depleted T cells, or PBMCs.

Germline CDR1 and CDR2: SGDLS and YYNGEE. This CDR3 comprises 14 residues. Trimming left V 0 bases short and J 5 bases short, with 12 bases between. In the original processing: From reference gene primer amplification, estimates of nucleated cell counts were derived. Using immunoSEQ multiplex PCR, the repertoire was profiled, and TCRdb retains in-frame clones only, with some absent. That table furnishes V, J and clone size, whereas the DNA furnished D and trimming. The table has around 150,000 clones, about 93% seen once; the top ten hold 3.5% to 5%. Sequenced material: peripheral blood. This clonotype was sampled from a woman in her fifties or sixties with acute or convalescent COVID-19. The chain recombines TRBV9 with TRBJ2-7; D is possibly TRBD2 (6 bases). Here the CDR3 reads CASSVGLVPHEQYF. In nucleotides, the CDR3 is TGTGCCAGCAGCGTAGGACTAGTTCCCCACGAGCAGTACTTC. Filled out from reference TRBV9 and TRBJ2-7, the complete variable domain reads DSGVTQTPKHLITATGQRVTLRCSPRSGDLSVYWYQQSLDQGLQFLIQYYNGEERAKGNILERFSAQQFPDLHSELNLSSLELGDSALYFCASSVGLVPHEQYFGPGTRLTVT.